Listed below are T cell receptor beta chains from one sample, sequenced in a study of cytomegalovirus exposure and HLA in healthy donors. TCRdb keeps only in-frame clones here, not all; method: immunoSEQ multiplex PCR. There are approximately 210,000 clones in the sample; around 87% occur only once, and 1% to 1.5% lies in the top ten. Specimen: PBMCs. These receptors all come from a man aged 25-45 years in good health and CMV-seronegative. The CDR3 runs from the conserved cysteine through the conserved F or W. D genes are given only for firm matches. Not every row has a clone size; where given, it reads once, few, many or a size class.

J: TRBJ2-5
size: NA
D: NA
V: TRBV27
CDR3: CASSLSAKTGTQYF
DNA: TGTGCCAGCAGTTTATCCGCGAAGACTGGGACCCAGTACTTC

J: TRBJ1-5
size: NA
D: NA
V: TRBV5-6
CDR3: CASRTWAGGQPQHF
DNA: TGTGCCAGCAGGACCTGGGCAGGTGGCCAGCCCCAGCATTTT

J: TRBJ1-3
size: NA
D: NA
V: TRBV5-6
CDR3: CASSLLQGSGNTIYF
DNA: TGTGCCAGCAGCTTGTTGCAGGGTTCTGGAAACACCATATATTTT

J: TRBJ1-5
size: NA
D: NA
V: TRBV27
CDR3: CASSRQPEGLSNQPQHF
DNA: TGTGCCAGCAGCCGACAGCCGGAGGGTTTGAGCAATCAGCCCCAGCATTTT

J: TRBJ1-2
size: NA
D: TRBD1
V: TRBV7-7
CDR3: CASSLQGIHRPNYGYTF
DNA: TGTGCTAGCAGCCTACAGGGGATCCATCGACCTAACTATGGCTACACCTTC

J: TRBJ2-7
size: NA
D: NA
V: TRBV7-9
CDR3: CASKTEGPYEQYF
DNA: TGTGCCAGCAAGACCGAGGGCCCCTACGAGCAGTACTTC

J: TRBJ2-2
size: NA
D: NA
V: TRBV7-9
CDR3: CASSPGNTGELFF
DNA: TGTGCCAGCAGCCCAGGGAACACCGGGGAGCTGTTTTTT

J: TRBJ2-2
size: NA
D: NA
V: TRBV2
CDR3: CAIREYTGELFF
DNA: TGTGCCATACGGGAGTACACCGGGGAGCTGTTTTTT

J: TRBJ2-5
size: once
D: TRBD2
V: TRBV4-2
CDR3: CASSQAGTRGGGIETQYF
DNA: TGTGCCAGCAGCCAAGCCGGGACTCGGGGCGGGGGAATAGAGACCCAGTACTTC

J: TRBJ2-3
size: NA
D: TRBD2
V: TRBV27
CDR3: CASSLTSGRTDTQYF
DNA: TGTGCCAGCAGTCTGACTAGCGGGAGAACAGATACGCAGTATTTT

J: TRBJ1-2
size: NA
D: NA
V: TRBV28
CDR3: CASSLADGGGYTF
DNA: TGTGCCAGCAGTCTCGCCGACGGGGGGGGCTACACCTTC

J: TRBJ2-4
size: NA
D: TRBD1
V: TRBV28
CDR3: CASSSPTGKRNIQYF
DNA: TGTGCCAGCAGTTCTCCGACAGGGAAGCGAAACATTCAGTACTTC

J: TRBJ1-3
size: NA
D: TRBD1
V: TRBV5-1
CDR3: CASRLRDRGSGNTIYF
DNA: TGCGCCAGCAGACTCCGGGACAGGGGCTCTGGAAACACCATATATTTT

J: TRBJ1-5
size: NA
D: NA
V: TRBV23-1
CDR3: CASWGGSQPQHF
DNA: TGCGCCAGCTGGGGGGGTAGTCAGCCCCAGCATTTT

J: TRBJ1-1
size: NA
D: NA
V: TRBV5-8
CDR3: CASSWQVHTEAFF
DNA: TGTGCCAGCAGCTGGCAGGTTCACACTGAAGCTTTCTTT

J: TRBJ1-2
size: NA
D: TRBD1
V: TRBV28
CDR3: CASSSPRTGDGYTF
DNA: TGTGCCAGCAGTTCGCCTCGGACAGGGGATGGCTACACCTTC

J: TRBJ2-1
size: NA
D: TRBD2
V: TRBV4-1
CDR3: CASSQEGGSGRYNEQFF
DNA: TGCGCCAGCAGCCAAGAGGGGGGTAGCGGGAGGTACAATGAGCAGTTCTTC

J: TRBJ1-1
size: NA
D: NA
V: TRBV6-1
CDR3: CASSEQDEGGTEAFF
DNA: TGTGCCAGCAGTGAACAAGATGAGGGGGGGACTGAAGCTTTCTTT

J: TRBJ2-1
size: NA
D: TRBD2
V: TRBV11-2
CDR3: CASSARLASYNEQFF
DNA: TGTGCCAGCAGCGCACGACTAGCCTCCTACAATGAGCAGTTCTTC

J: TRBJ2-1
size: NA
D: TRBD1
V: TRBV11-2
CDR3: CASSSTGELFF
DNA: TGTGCCAGCAGCTCTACAGGGGAACTGTTCTTC

J: TRBJ2-2
size: NA
D: NA
V: TRBV28
CDR3: CASSPLGQYGSTGELFF
DNA: TGTGCCAGCAGTCCCCTGGGACAGTACGGGAGCACCGGGGAGCTGTTTTTT

J: TRBJ1-2
size: NA
D: TRBD1
V: TRBV18
CDR3: CASSLGDSHDYGYTF
DNA: TGTGCCAGCTCATTAGGGGACAGCCATGACTATGGCTACACCTTC

J: TRBJ2-5
size: NA
D: TRBD2
V: TRBV2
CDR3: CASMERGGLETQYF
DNA: TGTGCCAGCATGGAGCGGGGGGGCCTCGAGACCCAGTACTTC

J: TRBJ2-7
size: NA
D: NA
V: TRBV7-2
CDR3: CASSLATYEQYF
DNA: TGTGCCAGCAGCCTAGCTACCTACGAGCAGTACTTC

J: TRBJ2-5
size: NA
D: NA
V: TRBV6-5
CDR3: CATGRMRETQYF
DNA: TGTGCCACAGGGAGGATGAGGGAGACCCAGTACTTC

J: TRBJ1-1
size: NA
D: NA
V: TRBV19
CDR3: CASSIGRQPNTEAFF
DNA: TGTGCCAGTAGTATCGGAAGACAGCCGAACACTGAAGCTTTCTTT

J: TRBJ1-4
size: NA
D: NA
V: TRBV7-2
CDR3: CASSGGAGLVNEKLFF
DNA: TGTGCCAGCAGCGGGGGGGCGGGCCTAGTAAATGAAAAACTGTTTTTT

J: TRBJ2-1
size: NA
D: TRBD1
V: TRBV14
CDR3: CASSQTGDRWYNEQFF
DNA: TGTGCCAGCAGCCAAACTGGGGACAGGTGGTACAATGAGCAGTTCTTC

J: TRBJ1-6
size: NA
D: TRBD1
V: TRBV7-2
CDR3: CASSSTGGLSPLHF
DNA: TGTGCCAGCAGTTCGACAGGGGGATTGTCACCCCTCCACTTT

J: TRBJ1-5
size: NA
D: NA
V: TRBV2
CDR3: CASIGDGTVGNQPQHF
DNA: TGTGCCAGCATTGGAGACGGGACTGTCGGGAACCAGCCCCAGCATTTT

J: TRBJ2-7
size: NA
D: TRBD1
V: TRBV2
CDR3: CASSGRQGPNYEQYF
DNA: TGTGCCAGCAGTGGAAGACAGGGGCCAAACTACGAGCAGTACTTC

J: TRBJ2-5
size: NA
D: TRBD2
V: TRBV7-2
CDR3: CASRPGLAGAETQYF
DNA: TGTGCCAGCAGACCCGGACTAGCGGGAGCGGAGACCCAGTACTTC

J: TRBJ2-1
size: NA
D: NA
V: TRBV5-1
CDR3: CASSLGAVYNEQFF
DNA: TGCGCCAGCAGCTTGGGAGCGGTTTACAATGAGCAGTTCTTC

J: TRBJ2-2
size: NA
D: TRBD2
V: TRBV5-1
CDR3: CASSLSLAGVSNTGELFF
DNA: TGCGCCAGCAGCTTGTCACTAGCGGGGGTATCGAACACCGGGGAGCTGTTTTTT

J: TRBJ2-1
size: NA
D: NA
V: TRBV9
CDR3: CASGRGSYNEQFF
DNA: TGTGCCAGCGGGAGAGGGTCCTACAATGAGCAGTTCTTC

J: TRBJ1-2
size: once
D: TRBD1
V: TRBV2
CDR3: CASGEATGTGFYYGYTF
DNA: TGTGCCAGCGGTGAAGCCACCGGGACAGGGTTTTACTATGGCTACACCTTC

J: TRBJ2-7
size: NA
D: NA
V: TRBV28
CDR3: CASSSDRGTKYVYEQYF
DNA: TGTGCCAGCAGTTCGGACCGCGGGACCAAGTATGTCTACGAGCAGTACTTC

J: TRBJ2-7
size: NA
D: NA
V: TRBV28
CDR3: CASSFQTYEQYF
DNA: TGTGCCAGCAGTTTCCAGACCTACGAGCAGTACTTC

J: TRBJ2-4
size: once
D: NA
V: TRBV28
CDR3: CATAKWEGGAKNIQYF
DNA: TGTGCCACTGCGAAGTGGGAAGGGGGAGCCAAAAACATTCAGTACTTC

J: TRBJ2-5
size: few
D: TRBD2
V: TRBV13
CDR3: CASSLVSGGPEETQYF
DNA: TGTGCCAGCAGCTTAGTGTCGGGAGGGCCGGAAGAGACCCAGTACTTC